One TCR beta chain is described in this entry. Its antigen is not identified. The method was immunoSEQ multiplex PCR; TCRdb's version includes in-frame clones alone and lacks a portion of them. The repertoire holds roughly 48,000 clones, with about 80% as singletons. V lost 2 bases and J lost 3, with 17 bases in between. CDR1 is SGDLS, CDR2 YYNGEE, per germline. The CDR3 has 16 residues. This specimen comes from a study of early stage breast cancer tumors. Study-wide context: ER+/PR+/HER2- status applied to about 75% of the 16 invasive breast tumors. Samples were sequenced at 7.5 to 10-fold average coverage. Whole-study results and caveats: Most shared enriched TCRB sequences were commonly generated ones. Tumors had approximately 2.5-fold higher T cell density and higher clonality than adjacent normal breast tissue.

The origin of this receptor is a person aged 45-65 years with breast cancer. The sample taken for sequencing was blood. This chain joins TRBV9 and TRBJ2-5; D might be TRBD2 (5 bases). The CDR3, as DNA: TGTGCCAGCAGCGTTCTGAGGGCGCGAAACAAAGAGACCCAGTACTTC. Protein product: CASSVLRARNKETQYF.